The rows below give T cell receptor beta chains drawn from one sample of a study of T cells in Graves' hyperthyroidism and ophthalmopathy. One entry per CDR3 protein results from TCRdb running MiXCR on the multiplex PCR reads. The sample has under 400,000 distinct CDR3 sequences, over 12% seen once; the top ten hold under 25%. Sequenced material: blood. The source is a woman aged 55 to 70 with Graves' ophthalmopathy. Both conserved end residues are trimmed from each CDR3. Fields, in order: D gene, V gene, J gene, CDR3 protein. A D gene is named only where the DNA matches it firmly.

D: .; V: TRBV12-3/TRBV12-4; J: TRBJ2-6; CDR3: ASSFRGANVLT
D: .; V: TRBV20-1; J: TRBJ2-5; CDR3: SARDLRRAGETQY
D: .; V: TRBV12-3/TRBV12-4; J: TRBJ1-5; CDR3: ASSLGGGRDQPQH
D: .; V: TRBV28; J: TRBJ1-2; CDR3: ASSLAPLGRGYT
D: TRBD2; V: TRBV5-1; J: TRBJ2-1; CDR3: ASSLAGGTSYNEQF
D: TRBD2; V: TRBV6-1; J: TRBJ2-1; CDR3: ASSASTGELAGLYNEQF
D: .; V: TRBV7-9; J: TRBJ2-7; CDR3: ASSFDGQGGSYEQY
D: TRBD1; V: TRBV30; J: TRBJ1-2; CDR3: VGGCYGYT
D: .; V: TRBV5-1; J: TRBJ2-7; CDR3: ASGLGGSYEQY
D: .; V: TRBV10-3; J: TRBJ2-3; CDR3: AISESGGSTDTQY
D: .; V: TRBV12-3/TRBV12-4; J: TRBJ2-6; CDR3: ASSPWTGGALKANVLT
D: .; V: TRBV27; J: TRBJ1-5; CDR3: ASSLSRGEGNQPQH
D: TRBD2; V: TRBV7-9; J: TRBJ2-1; CDR3: ASSLGSGTSGRVYNEQF
D: .; V: TRBV4-1; J: TRBJ2-7; CDR3: ASSQEARRPSYEQY
D: .; V: TRBV20-1; J: TRBJ2-7; CDR3: SASSELTYEQY
D: .; V: TRBV20-1; J: TRBJ2-1; CDR3: SARGYSASSYNEQF
D: TRBD2; V: TRBV5-4; J: TRBJ2-7; CDR3: ASSLALAGAHEQY
D: .; V: TRBV20-1; J: TRBJ2-1; CDR3: SARLRPGEQF
D: .; V: TRBV5-6; J: TRBJ2-5; CDR3: ASSRPGPSRSQY
D: .; V: TRBV6-5; J: TRBJ1-5; CDR3: ASSYSSNQPQH
D: .; V: TRBV3-1; J: TRBJ2-3; CDR3: ASSQRGRAGPY
D: .; V: TRBV28; J: TRBJ1-5; CDR3: ASGFPSRSNQPQH
D: .; V: TRBV3-1; J: TRBJ1-1; CDR3: ASSQGRITEAF
D: TRBD2; V: TRBV24-1; J: TRBJ2-5; CDR3: ATSARPAGVWETQY
D: TRBD2; V: TRBV6-1; J: TRBJ2-2; CDR3: ASRGLAGGGELF
D: TRBD1; V: TRBV7-2; J: TRBJ2-7; CDR3: ASSSTGGGTYEQY
D: .; V: TRBV6-1; J: TRBJ1-1; CDR3: ASSEAPGRPNTEAF
D: .; V: TRBV10-1; J: TRBJ2-3; CDR3: ASSASSGTDTQY
D: .; V: TRBV9; J: TRBJ1-3; CDR3: ASSVWDNYSGNTIY
D: .; V: TRBV10-3; J: TRBJ2-1; CDR3: AISDNHRGGNEQF
D: .; V: TRBV4-1; J: TRBJ2-2; CDR3: ASSPRQLNTGELF
D: .; V: TRBV11-2; J: TRBJ1-3; CDR3: ASSPESAYGNTIY
D: .; V: TRBV20-1; J: TRBJ2-7; CDR3: SAGTGSYEQY
D: TRBD1; V: TRBV19; J: TRBJ2-7; CDR3: ASSSRQGVSYEQY
D: TRBD2; V: TRBV30; J: TRBJ2-3; CDR3: AWSVAGVGGTDTQY
D: .; V: TRBV7-2; J: TRBJ2-1; CDR3: ASSLGLNNEQF